This T cell receptor beta chain came from a study of monozygotic twins with cystic fibrosis. Study-wide results and caveats: Co-twins had the most similar V usage for 13 of 16 pairs, J for 8. Unrelated CF individuals shared fewer identical clonotypes than monozygotic CF twins. Median Simpson clonality of approximately 0.0091 suggested naive T cells predominated.

The method was immunoSEQ multiplex PCR; TCRdb's version includes in-frame clones alone and lacks a portion of them. Of tens of thousands of clones in the sample, roughly 96% were seen once. This clone was detected once. Its antigen is undetermined. The V gene's germline CDR1 is MNHEY and CDR2 SMNVEV (reference sequence). CDR3 length equals 16 residues. V gave up 3 bases and J gave up 5 bases; unmatched junction bases: 9. Source material: blood. This sequence was found in a girl aged 2-15 years with cystic fibrosis. The chain combines TRBV27 with TRBJ1-2; 10 nucleotides align to TRBD1. The CDR3 sequence is CASSFQRDRGRYGYTF. The CDR3 bases are TGTGCCAGCAGTTTCCAAAGGGACAGGGGAAGGTATGGCTACACCTTC.